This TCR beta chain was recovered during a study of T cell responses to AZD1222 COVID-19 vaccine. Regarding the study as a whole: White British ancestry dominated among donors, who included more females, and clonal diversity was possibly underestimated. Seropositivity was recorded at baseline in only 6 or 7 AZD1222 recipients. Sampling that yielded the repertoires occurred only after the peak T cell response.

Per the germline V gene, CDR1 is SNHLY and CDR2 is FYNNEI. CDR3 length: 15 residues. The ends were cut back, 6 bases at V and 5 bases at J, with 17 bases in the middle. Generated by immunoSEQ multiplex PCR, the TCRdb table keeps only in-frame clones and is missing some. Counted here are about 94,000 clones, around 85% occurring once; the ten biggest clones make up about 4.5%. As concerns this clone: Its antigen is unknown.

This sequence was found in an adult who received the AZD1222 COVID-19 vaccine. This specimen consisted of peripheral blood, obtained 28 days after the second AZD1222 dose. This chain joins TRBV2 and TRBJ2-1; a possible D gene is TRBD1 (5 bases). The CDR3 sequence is CASRLQGDSHNEQFF. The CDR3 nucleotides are TGTGCCAGCAGGCTCCAAGGGGATAGTCACAATGAGCAGTTCTTC.